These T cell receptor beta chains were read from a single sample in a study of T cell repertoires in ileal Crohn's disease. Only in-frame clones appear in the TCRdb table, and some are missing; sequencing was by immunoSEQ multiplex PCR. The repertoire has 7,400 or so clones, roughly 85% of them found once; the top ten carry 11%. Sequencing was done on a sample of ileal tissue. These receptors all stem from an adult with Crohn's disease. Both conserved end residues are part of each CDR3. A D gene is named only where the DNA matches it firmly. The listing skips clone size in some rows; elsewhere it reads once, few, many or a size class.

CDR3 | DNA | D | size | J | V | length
CASSYPAAGGPGELFF | TGTGCCAGCAGTTACCCCGCAGCGGGGGGGCCCGGGGAGCTGTTTTTT | TRBD2 | . | TRBJ2-2 | TRBV6-6 | 16
CASRLAFEQFF | TGTGCCAGCAGACTAGCTTTTGAGCAGTTCTTC | . | . | TRBJ2-1 | TRBV7-2 | 11
CASSFPGQGLNGAFF | TGTGCCAGCAGTTTCCCGGGACAGGGGCTAAATGGGGCTTTCTTT | TRBD1 | . | TRBJ1-1 | TRBV27 | 15
CASSFTGGRSPVLTF | TGTGCCAGTAGTTTTACAGGGGGCAGGAGCCCCGTCCTGACTTTC | TRBD1 | . | TRBJ2-6 | TRBV19 | 15
CASSLAGGGGAAKNIQYF | TGTGCCAGCAGCTTAGCGGGGGGCGGGGGCGCAGCCAAAAACATTCAGTACTTC | . | . | TRBJ2-4 | TRBV7-2 | 18
CASSQSGEGNYGYTF | TGTGCCAGCAGCCAATCAGGGGAGGGTAACTATGGCTACACCTTC | . | . | TRBJ1-2 | TRBV9 | 15
CASGWGNQPQHF | TGTGCCAGTGGATGGGGCAATCAGCCCCAGCATTTT | . | . | TRBJ1-5 | TRBV6-1 | 12
CASSPGELTAIYQETQYF | TGTGCCAGCAGTCCCGGCGAACTGACAGCAATATACCAAGAGACCCAGTACTTC | . | once | TRBJ2-5 | TRBV27 | 18
CASSLAVPGEAFF | TGTGCCAGCAGCTTAGCGGTCCCAGGCGAAGCTTTCTTT | . | once | TRBJ1-1 | TRBV7-9 | 13
CAISGTGMNTEAFF | TGTGCCATCAGTGGAACAGGTATGAACACTGAAGCTTTCTTT | . | . | TRBJ1-1 | TRBV10-3 | 14
CASSLKAGQGYGGYTF | TGTGCCAGCAGCTTAAAGGCGGGACAGGGGTATGGTGGCTACACCTTC | TRBD1 | . | TRBJ1-2 | TRBV7-9 | 16
CASSGVESSTDTQYF | TGTGCCAGCTCAGGTGTCGAATCTAGCACAGATACGCAGTATTTT | . | few | TRBJ2-3 | TRBV18 | 15
CASSSTGGTEAFF | TGTGCCAGCAGTTCGACAGGGGGCACTGAAGCTTTCTTT | TRBD1 | . | TRBJ1-1 | TRBV25-1 | 13
CASSPQTSNYEQYF | TGTGCCAGCTCACCCCAGACTAGTAACTACGAGCAGTACTTC | . | . | TRBJ2-7 | TRBV18 | 14
CASSLVQGGNEKLFF | TGTGCCAGCAGCTTAGTTCAGGGAGGTAATGAAAAACTGTTTTTT | . | . | TRBJ1-4 | TRBV7-9 | 15
CASSPPGGKNQPQHF | TGTGCCAGCTCACCACCGGGGGGAAAAAATCAGCCCCAGCATTTT | . | . | TRBJ1-5 | TRBV18 | 15
CASSAVMGGETQYF | TGTGCCAGCAGCGCTGTAATGGGTGGGGAGACCCAGTACTTC | . | . | TRBJ2-5 | TRBV7-2 | 14
CASSLSQGASYNEQFF | TGTGCCAGCAGTTTATCACAGGGGGCATCCTACAATGAGCAGTTCTTC | TRBD1 | . | TRBJ2-1 | TRBV28 | 16
CASSQVVDQPQHF | TGCGCCAGCAGCCAAGTAGTGGATCAGCCCCAGCATTTT | . | . | TRBJ1-5 | TRBV4-1 | 13
CASSKDRVEAFF | TGTGCCAGCAGCAAGGACAGGGTAGAAGCTTTCTTT | TRBD1 | . | TRBJ1-1 | TRBV5-8 | 12
CSARGTGFLFF | TGCAGTGCTAGGGGGACCGGATTCTTGTTTTTT | . | . | TRBJ1-4 | TRBV20-1 | 11
CASSQENAGEQYF | TGTGCCAGCAGCCAAGAAAACGCGGGCGAGCAGTACTTC | . | . | TRBJ2-7 | TRBV4-2 | 13
CASSTGIQGNQPQHF | TGTGCCAGCAGCACGGGGATTCAGGGAAATCAGCCCCAGCATTTT | . | once | TRBJ1-5 | TRBV5-4 | 15
CASSQAGGRAFF | TGTGCCAGCAGCCAAGCGGGGGGTAGAGCTTTCTTT | . | once | TRBJ1-1 | TRBV14 | 12
CASSLGQGSYNEQFF | TGCGCCAGCAGCTTGGGACAGGGCTCCTACAATGAGCAGTTCTTC | TRBD1 | once | TRBJ2-1 | TRBV5-1 | 15
CASRSDQPQHF | TGTGCCAGCCGTTCCGATCAGCCCCAGCATTTT | . | . | TRBJ1-5 | TRBV28 | 11
CASSDSSGHGANVLTF | TGTGCCAGCAGTGACTCATCAGGGCACGGGGCCAACGTCCTGACTTTC | . | . | TRBJ2-6 | TRBV6-4 | 16
CASSLGASSGEQYF | TGTGCCAGCAGCTTGGGGGCCTCCTCAGGGGAGCAGTACTTC | . | . | TRBJ2-7 | TRBV5-4 | 14
CASSETGEVREQYF | TGTGCCAGCAGTGAGACAGGGGAGGTACGCGAGCAGTACTTC | TRBD1 | . | TRBJ2-7 | TRBV6-1 | 14
CASSVQGYGYTF | TGTGCCAGCAGTGTCCAGGGATATGGCTACACCTTC | . | . | TRBJ1-2 | TRBV28 | 12
CASSSGLTGGTDTQYF | TGTGCCAGCAGCTCCGGACTGACCGGGGGCACAGATACGCAGTATTTT | . | . | TRBJ2-3 | TRBV11-3 | 16
CASSPAAGVMNTEAFF | TGTGCCAGCAGTCCCGCGGCAGGAGTTATGAACACTGAAGCTTTCTTT | . | . | TRBJ1-1 | TRBV28 | 16
CASSYGVGVDGYTF | TGTGCCAGCAGTTACGGTGTCGGGGTCGATGGCTACACCTTC | . | . | TRBJ1-2 | TRBV6-5 | 14
CASSLPGSNEQFF | TGTGCCAGCAGCCTTCCTGGTTCCAATGAGCAGTTCTTC | . | . | TRBJ2-1 | TRBV6-5 | 13
CASRAPGPQETQYF | TGTGCCAGCAGAGCTCCGGGACCGCAGGAGACCCAGTACTTC | . | . | TRBJ2-5 | TRBV27 | 14
CASSTQWTGGSPLHF | TGTGCCAGCAGTACCCAATGGACAGGCGGTTCACCCCTCCACTTT | TRBD1 | . | TRBJ1-6 | TRBV6-6 | 15
CASSYLVSQETQYF | TGTGCCAGCAGTTACCTTGTCAGTCAAGAGACCCAGTACTTC | . | . | TRBJ2-5 | TRBV6-6 | 14